The T cell receptor beta chain under discussion was sequenced for a study of blood T cell repertoires in COVID-19. The overall study: The samples span acute and convalescent COVID-19 from the United States, Italy and Spain. T cells, B-cell-depleted T cells, or PBMCs provided the cDNA or gDNA that served as material.

Germline CDR1 is SQVTM and CDR2 is ANQGSEA. The CDR3 extends over 10 amino acids. The V end lost 5 bases, the J end lost 5 bases, and 5 bases lay between the germline ends. Original data processing: For nucleated cells, counts were estimated from reference gene primer amplification. Assay: immunoSEQ multiplex PCR; the TCRdb copy retains only in-frame clones and omits some. Clone size and the V and J calls come from that table; the DNA yielded D and trimming. The sample has around 250,000 clones, more than 70% seen once. This TCR came from a man older than 75 with acute or convalescent COVID-19. Sequencing input: peripheral blood. The chain joins TRBV29-1 to TRBJ2-3; TRBD2 is a possible D gene (5 bases). In DNA form, the CDR3 reads TGCAGCGTTCGGGGAGATACGCAGTATTTT. The encoded protein is CSVRGDTQYF.